Below, 3 T cell receptor beta chains from the same sample are listed, as sequenced in a study of CD8+CD57+ T cells in acquired aplastic anemia (dated by TCRdb to 2017 to 2018). The data were produced on an Illumina HiSeq 2000. Genomic DNA was used as template for profiling of TCR beta VDJ combinations and CDR3 sequences. TCRdb trimmed public reads at Q25 via fastp, called clones via MiXCR and kept in-frame beta chains. Every distinct CDR3 protein forms one entry, paired with its most common genes and DNA. The sample table shows over 150,000 distinct CDR3 sequences, and roughly 45% are seen once. The ten top clones hold under 1.2% of the sample. Source material: sorted CD4+, CD8+, or CD8+CD57+ T cells (not recorded which) from PBMCs. Receptors were obtained from a human donor in good health.

This clonotype has a handful of counts. It may be a read error: a sequence one base away is much more abundant. The chain carries TRBV10-3 and TRBJ1-1; D is possibly TRBD1 (5 bases). Germline V gene data show CDR1 as ENHRY and CDR2 as SYGVKD. This CDR3 region has 15 residues. V lost 6 bases and J 8 bases, leaving 22 bases between the germline ends. This CDR3 reads CAIRGGFGAPGEAFF. In DNA, the CDR3 is TGTGCCATCAGGGGGGGTTTTGGGGCCCCGGGGGAAGCTTTCTTT.

This clonotype was recorded at least ten times. The chain couples TRBV5-1 to TRBJ2-1, with a tentative D call TRBD2 (5 bases). This CDR3 spans 15 amino acids. Germline CDR1 reads SGHRS; CDR2 reads YFSETQ. Trimming pared 4 bases from V and 0 bases from J, leaving 11 bases between. CDR3: CASSRAESSYNEQFF. Here the CDR3 DNA reads TGCGCCAGCAGCAGAGCGGAGAGCTCCTACAATGAGCAGTTCTTC.

This clonotype was observed at least ten times. The chain links TRBV10-3 to TRBJ2-3; 11 bases fit TRBD1. Losses at the gene ends were 6 bases for V and 4 bases for J; bases not matched to a gene: 6. The CDR3 runs to 15 residues. Germline V gives CDR1 ENHRY, CDR2 SYGVKD. The CDR3 DNA is TGTGCCATCAGGGACAGGGGGCGGTTCCCAGATACGCAGTATTTT. This gives the protein CAIRDRGRFPDTQYF.